The 8 T cell receptor beta chains below all came from one sample that was sequenced in a study of blood T cell repertoires in COVID-19. Clones were sequenced by immunoSEQ multiplex PCR, and TCRdb holds only the in-frame ones, with some missing. The data hold over 60,000 clones, with about 77% observed a single time. Material: peripheral blood. These receptors all come from a human donor in a cohort sampled during active COVID-19.

The chain is built from TRBV18 and TRBJ1-1; TRBD1 might be the D (5 bases). The CDR3 extends over 15 amino acids. The V gene lost 2 bases and the J gene lost 0 bases, with 10 bases spanning the gap. CDR1 and CDR2 from the germline V gene are KGHSH and LQKENI. CDR3 nucleotides: TGTGCCAGCTCACCAGCGGGGCAGATGAACACTGAAGCTTTCTTT. Its translation: CASSPAGQMNTEAFF.

V usage is TRBV10-3 and J usage is TRBJ2-1; 10 bases align to TRBD1. CDR3 length equals 14 residues. The J segment lost 3 bases and the V segment lost 11 bases, leaving 7 bases of the junction unmatched. Germline V gene sequence: CDR1 ENHRY, CDR2 SYGVKD. Here the CDR3 reads CAASWDRGYNEQFF. The CDR3, as DNA: TGTGCCGCCTCGTGGGACAGGGGCTACAATGAGCAGTTCTTC.

The chain employs TRBV5-1 and TRBJ1-2; 8 positions agree with TRBD1. V was pared by 4 bases and J by 5 bases, with 10 bases of the junction left unmatched. The CDR3 loop spans 15 amino acids. From germline, CDR1 is SGHRS and CDR2 YFSETQ. The CDR3 nucleotides are TGCGCCAGCAGCCCGGGACAGGTCAAGGGATATGGCTACACCTTC. Amino acid sequence: CASSPGQVKGYGYTF.

The rearrangement uses TRBV7-8 and TRBJ1-2; D gene uncertain. V was clipped by 1 base and J by 4 bases, with 13 bases between them. This CDR3 has 15 amino acids. From germline, CDR1 is SGHVS and CDR2 FQNEAQ. This CDR3 reads CASSLERDSLYGYTF. CDR3 coding DNA: TGTGCCAGCAGCTTAGAGAGGGATTCCCTCTATGGCTACACCTTC.

The V gene is TRBV11-2, the J gene TRBJ2-3; D possibly corresponds to TRBD2 (6 bases). In germline, CDR1 is SGHAT, CDR2 FQNNGV. V was clipped by 5 bases and J by 11 bases, with 14 bases between them. This CDR3 has 12 residues. The CDR3 bases are TGTGCCAGCAGCCTTGGGACTTCTGGGCAGTATTTT. This sequence encodes CASSLGTSGQYF.

This clone came up a few times. The rearrangement uses TRBV5-1 and TRBJ2-1; 7 positions match TRBD1. Germline V gene lookup returns CDR1 SGHRS and CDR2 YFSETQ. This CDR3 region has 16 residues. The junction had 15 bases not matched to a gene; V was cut back by 2 bases and J by 10 bases. CDR3 sequence: CASSLVEGGLSGEQFF. CDR3 coding DNA: TGCGCCAGCAGCTTAGTGGAAGGGGGCCTCAGTGGGGAGCAGTTCTTC.

The chain combines TRBV12-3 or TRBV12-4 with TRBJ2-1; D remains unclear. This CDR3 region has 12 residues. The V gene lost 3 bases and the J gene lost 7 bases, with 7 bases spanning the gap. The CDR3 loop reads CASSFSRNEQFF. DNA for the CDR3: TGTGCCAGCAGTTTCTCCCGGAATGAGCAGTTCTTC.

J is TRBJ2-7 and V is TRBV4-2; the match to TRBD2 covers 11 bases. CDR1 and CDR2 (germline): LGHNA, YNFKEQ. This CDR3 region has 15 residues. V trimming: 4 bases; J trimming: 2 bases; junction bases outside the gene matches: 4. CDR3 nucleotides: TGTGCCAGCAGCCCCCTAGCGGGAGGTCCCTACGAGCAGTACTTC. Translated: CASSPLAGGPYEQYF.